This passage covers 25 T cell receptor beta chains from one sample sequenced in a study of cytomegalovirus exposure and HLA in healthy donors. The PCR had 60 Vbeta and 13 Jbeta primers. The protocol was immunoSEQ multiplex PCR, while the TCRdb copy is restricted to in-frame clones and leaves out a portion. The sample consists of about 270,000 clones, 70% to 90% of them appearing once. Sequences were obtained from PBMCs. These receptors all come from a man aged 40-50 years in good health and CMV-seropositive.

This sequence joins TRBV7-8 and TRBJ2-1; the D gene is possibly TRBD2 (5 bases). Trimming pared 5 bases from V and 5 bases from J, leaving 25 bases between. This CDR3 spans 18 amino acids. CDR1 and CDR2 from the germline V gene are SGHVS and FQNEAQ. As DNA, the CDR3 is TGTGCCAGCAGCCCTGGTCTAGCTGCATCCATGGGAGACAATGAGCAGTTCTTC. Its translation is CASSPGLAASMGDNEQFF.

This clone has just one count. The chain carries TRBV5-1 and TRBJ2-2, with a weak D call TRBD1 (6 bases). Germline loops: CDR1 SGHRS, CDR2 YFSETQ. V lost 2 bases to trimming and J lost 4 bases, with 15 bases between them. This CDR3 is 16 amino acids long. This CDR3 is CASSFLQGRSTGELFF. As DNA, the CDR3 is TGCGCCAGCAGCTTCCTACAGGGACGAAGCACCGGGGAGCTGTTTTTT.

In its sample, this clone was seen a few times. The gene calls are TRBV18 and TRBJ1-1, with D unresolved. Trimming took off 3 bases at V and 1 base at J, with 6 bases between the two ends. Germline values: CDR1 KGHSH, CDR2 LQKENI. The CDR3 spans 13 residues. The CDR3 protein is CASSPNRNTEAFF. The CDR3 bases are TGTGCCAGCTCACCGAACAGGAACACTGAAGCTTTCTTT.

This clone has only a few counts. The V gene is TRBV4-3, the J gene TRBJ1-2, with TRBD1 matching 9 bases. With V trimmed by 1 base and J by 1 base, 13 bases remained unmatched. The CDR3 is made up of 19 amino acids. Germline lookup yields CDR1 LGHNA and CDR2 YSLEER. CDR3 coding DNA: TGCGCCAGCAGCCAAGTGGTCCGGGACAGGGTGGAGAGTAACTATGGCTACACCTTC. This translates into CASSQVVRDRVESNYGYTF.

The rearrangement joins TRBV5-6 to TRBJ2-3; perhaps TRBD2 as D (6 bases). The germline V gene has CDR1 SGHDT and CDR2 YYEEEE. The CDR3 spans 15 residues. V was trimmed by 7 bases and J by 0 bases, leaving 15 bases between them. CDR3: CASSSPGESTDTQYF. In DNA form, the CDR3 reads TGTGCCAGCTCGAGTCCGGGGGAGAGCACAGATACGCAGTATTTT.

Written as DNA, the CDR3 is TGCGCCAGCAAGTGGGGGGAGGGCCCGGGCAATGAGCAGTTCTTC. Its translation: CASKWGEGPGNEQFF. The V and J genes are TRBV5-1 and TRBJ2-1, with 7 bases that match TRBD2. The CDR3 totals 15 residues. With V trimmed by 6 bases and J by 6 bases, 12 bases remained unmatched. The V gene's germline CDR1 is SGHRS and CDR2 YFSETQ. Full variable domain (remainder filled in from reference TRBV5-1 and TRBJ2-1): KAGVTQTPRYLIKTRGQQVTLSCSPISGHRSVSWYQQTPGQGLQFLFEYFSETQRNKGNFPGRFSGRQFSNSRSEMNVSTLELGDSALYLCASKWGEGPGNEQFFGPGTRLTVL.

The chain has TRBV27 and TRBJ2-2; 10 bases map to TRBD2. Germline CDR1 reads MNHEY; CDR2 reads SMNVEV (reference sequence). This CDR3 has 17 residues. V trimming: 4 bases; J trimming: 3 bases; junction bases outside the gene matches: 8. CDR3 region: CASSSPPLAGDTGELFF. DNA for the CDR3: TGTGCCAGCAGTTCTCCCCCGCTAGCGGGAGACACCGGGGAGCTGTTTTTT.

This chain joins TRBV9 and TRBJ2-2, with 7 bases that match TRBD2. The CDR3 sequence is 13 residues long. The germline gives CDR1 SGDLS, CDR2 YYNGEE. Unmatched junction bases numbered 4, after V lost 4 bases and J lost 7 bases. The CDR3 protein is CASSLSGYGELFF. CDR3 sequence (DNA): TGTGCCAGCAGCCTTAGCGGGTACGGGGAGCTGTTTTTT. The complete variable domain, with remaining parts taken from reference TRBV9 and TRBJ2-2, reads DSGVTQTPKHLITATGQRVTLRCSPRSGDLSVYWYQQSLDQGLQFLIQYYNGEERAKGNILERFSAQQFPDLHSELNLSSLELGDSALYFCASSLSGYGELFFGEGSRLTVL.

About this clone itself: One end of the junction does not line up with germline, which may come from a read error. The chain employs TRBV7-7 and TRBJ2-3; TRBD2 agrees at 11 bases. Germline V gene sequence: CDR1 SSHAT, CDR2 FNYEAQ (reference sequence). This CDR3 contains 15 residues. DNA for the CDR3: TGTGCTAGCAGTCAGGGACTAGCGGGCACAGATACGCAGTATTTT. Encoded protein: CASSQGLAGTDTQYF.

The gene calls are TRBV27 and TRBJ1-5; 7 bases are a match to TRBD1. V lost 5 bases, J lost 6 bases, and 7 bases stayed unmatched. Germline CDR1 reads MNHEY; CDR2 reads SMNVEV (reference sequence). This CDR3 is built from 14 residues. The CDR3: CASSPDRVSQPQHF. The CDR3 DNA reads TGTGCCAGCAGTCCCGACAGGGTATCTCAGCCCCAGCATTTT.

V and J are TRBV27 and TRBJ2-5; TRBD1 matches at 7 bases. The end of the DNA aligns better with TRBJ2-7, so the J call may be wrong. The V gene's germline CDR1 is MNHEY and CDR2 SMNVEV (reference sequence). This CDR3 comprises 15 residues. CDR3 nucleotides: TGTGCCAGCAGTGACCCTCGGGACAGCAACTACGAGCAGTACTTC. Translated, it gives CASSDPRDSNYEQYF.

The genes are TRBV6-1 and TRBJ2-7; D may be TRBD1 (6 bases). This CDR3 is 13 amino acids long. Deletions cut 10 bases from V and 1 base from J, with 14 bases between. Germline V gives CDR1 MNHNS, CDR2 SASEGT. The chain's CDR3 is CATSGDLSYEQYF. Written as DNA, the CDR3 is TGTGCCACCTCAGGGGATCTTTCCTACGAGCAGTACTTC.

The chain joins TRBV9 to TRBJ2-5, with TRBD2 as a possible D gene (6 bases). V lost 4 bases, J lost 1 base, and 14 bases lay in between. CDR1 and CDR2 from the germline V gene are SGDLS and YYNGEE. The CDR3 covers 15 residues. The CDR3 reads CASSPGGKLQETQYF. The DNA for the CDR3 is TGTGCCAGCAGCCCGGGCGGGAAACTCCAAGAGACCCAGTACTTC.

The gene calls are TRBV11-3 and TRBJ2-1; TRBD2 aligns across 13 bases. From germline, CDR1 is SGHNT and CDR2 YENEEA. With 4 bases clipped from V and 9 bases from J, the junction kept 3 bases outside the gene matches. This CDR3 is built from 14 residues. The CDR3 region is CASSSGLAGVEQFF. DNA of the CDR3: TGTGCCAGCAGCTCAGGACTAGCGGGAGTTGAGCAGTTCTTC.

The V and J genes are TRBV7-9 and TRBJ1-1; 9 nucleotides match TRBD1. Trimming cost V 5 bases and J 4 bases; bases outside gene matches: 8. Germline values: CDR1 SEHNR, CDR2 FQNEAQ (reference sequence). The CDR3 length is 15 residues. CDR3 in amino acids: CASSTGTGSITEAFF. CDR3 sequence (DNA): TGTGCCAGCAGCACCGGGACAGGGTCGATCACTGAAGCTTTCTTT.

The chain joins TRBV18 to TRBJ2-2, with D maybe TRBD1 (6 bases). V was shortened by 3 bases and J by 1 base, with 12 bases between the two germline ends. The CDR3 is made up of 16 amino acids. In germline, CDR1 is KGHSH, CDR2 LQKENI. CDR3 sequence (DNA): TGTGCCAGCTCACCGGGGGCCAAGGGGAACACCGGGGAGCTGTTTTTT. This gives the protein CASSPGAKGNTGELFF.

This chain links TRBV4-3 with TRBJ1-5; D call uncertain. Germline V CDR1 and CDR2: LGHNA, YSLEER. The length of the CDR3 is 13 residues. V was cut by 0 bases and J by 6 bases, with 6 bases left in between. This CDR3 is CASSQDFSQPQHF. The CDR3 DNA reads as TGCGCCAGCAGCCAAGATTTTAGTCAGCCCCAGCATTTT.

In its sample, this clone was seen once. The V gene is TRBV2, the J gene TRBJ1-5; D call uncertain. CDR1 is SNHLY, CDR2 FYNNEI, per germline. The CDR3 totals 15 residues. With 0 bases removed from V and 4 bases from J, the gap between germline ends came to 10 bases. The CDR3 region has the DNA TGTGCCAGCAGTGAAGCTTGGGGAGCGAATCAGCCCCAGCATTTT. The encoded protein is CASSEAWGANQPQHF. Combining the CDR3 with reference TRBV2 and TRBJ1-5 gives the whole variable domain EPEVTQTPSHQVTQMGQEVILRCVPISNHLYFYWYRQILGQKVEFLVSFYNNEISEKSEIFDDQFSVERPDGSNFTLKIRSTKLEDSAMYFCASSEAWGANQPQHFGDGTRLSIL.

The chain employs TRBV29-1 and TRBJ1-2, with no clear D. Germline V lookup: CDR1 SQVTM, CDR2 ANQGSEA. The ends were cut back, 7 bases at V and 1 base at J, with 7 bases in the middle. This CDR3 is built from 11 residues. CDR3 DNA sequence: TGCAGCGGCGAGGGTAACTATGGCTACACCTTC. Its translation: CSGEGNYGYTF.

The chain uses TRBV28 and TRBJ2-3; 10 positions agree with TRBD2. With 8 bases clipped from V and 3 bases from J, the junction kept 11 bases outside the gene matches. The germline gives CDR1 MDHEN, CDR2 SYDVKM. The length of the CDR3 is 16 residues. This CDR3 reads CASPPSAGGYTDTQYF. The CDR3 coding sequence is TGTGCCAGCCCTCCTTCAGCGGGAGGGTATACAGATACGCAGTATTTT.

The CDR3 DNA sequence: TGTGCCAGCAGTGATGCGGGGGACCTTGATCAGCCCCAGCATTTT. It yields the protein CASSDAGDLDQPQHF. The rearrangement joins TRBV2 to TRBJ1-5; maybe TRBD1 (5 bases). The CDR3 runs to 15 residues. V shed 3 bases and J shed 5 bases, with 14 bases lying between them. CDR1 SNHLY and CDR2 FYNNEI come from the germline V gene.

This chain links TRBV10-2 with TRBJ2-3; D remains unclear. The germline V and J ends were trimmed by 0 bases and 4 bases, with 14 bases remaining between them. CDR3 size: 16 residues. The V gene's germline CDR1 is WSHSY and CDR2 SAAADI. The CDR3 region has the DNA TGCGCCAGCAGTGAGTCTAGGCCTAGTTTCCCAGATACGCAGTATTTT. Protein product: CASSESRPSFPDTQYF.

This clone was counted a few times. The rearrangement uses TRBV5-8 and TRBJ1-4, with D possibly being TRBD1 (5 bases). V was trimmed by 0 bases and J by 10 bases, leaving 7 bases between them. CDR3 length equals 12 residues. Germline V lookup: CDR1 SGHTS, CDR2 YDEGEE. CDR3 residues: CASSLGGGKLFF. DNA for the CDR3: TGTGCCAGCAGCTTGGGCGGGGGAAAACTGTTTTTT. The variable domain in full, with the rest retrieved from reference TRBV5-8 and TRBJ1-4, is EAGVTQSPTHLIKTRGQQATLRCSPISGHTSVYWYQQALGLGLQFLLWYDEGEERNRGNFPPRFSGRQFPNYSSELNVNALELEDSALYLCASSLGGGKLFFGSGTQLSVL.

As DNA, the CDR3 is TGTGCCAGCAGCCGCCGCGGTGCTACCTCTACGATGCAGTACTTC. Its translation: CASSRRGATSTMQYF. The chain recombines TRBV6-1 with TRBJ2-7; D not certain. V was trimmed by 6 bases and J by 9 bases, leaving 24 bases between them. This CDR3 spans 15 amino acids. Germline CDR1 is MNHNS and CDR2 is SASEGT.

The gene calls are TRBV30 and TRBJ2-1, with a tentative D call TRBD1 (5 bases). Deletions cut 3 bases from V and 0 bases from J, with 12 bases between. The CDR3 length is 15 residues. Germline CDR1 and CDR2: GTSNPN and SVGIG (reference sequence). The CDR3 sequence is CAWRGARSSYNEQFF. In nucleotides, the CDR3 is TGTGCCTGGAGAGGGGCGCGCAGCTCCTACAATGAGCAGTTCTTC.